A selection of T cell receptor beta chains follows, all from one sample in a study of blood T cells in healthy people across ages. TCRdb passed the 5' RACE reads through MiXCR, listing each CDR3 protein once. This sample has 800,000 or so distinct CDR3 sequences, with just under 25% found just once. In addition, the sample was reused for a study of T cells of mothers and their children.

The sequenced sample was blood. These receptor sequences come from a boy younger than 18 in good health. Each CDR3 is given with its conserved first and last residue. A D gene is named only where the DNA matches it firmly. A clone size is listed for some rows: how often the clone was seen (once, few, many), or a class if it is expanded.

-	TRBV6-2/TRBV6-3	TRBD1	TRBJ2-7	TGTGCCAGCAGTTACGACAGGGACGAGCAGTACTTC	CASSYDRDEQYF
-	TRBV30	-	TRBJ1-1	TGTGCCTGGAGTCCCCCACGGCGGGGGTCGGGAGCTTTCTTT	CAWSPPRRGSGAFF
few	TRBV7-2	TRBD2	TRBJ2-1	TGTGCCAGCAGCTTAGTCTTGGGAGCGGGACCCTACAATGAGCAGTTCTTC	CASSLVLGAGPYNEQFF
-	TRBV11-2	-	TRBJ2-4	TGTGCCAGCAGCTCCGACAGAAACATTCAGTACTTC	CASSSDRNIQYF
few	TRBV2	-	TRBJ2-7	TGTGCCAGCAGTGCAGGGTTTTCGGGATACGAGCAGTACTTC	CASSAGFSGYEQYF
-	TRBV6-6	TRBD1	TRBJ2-7	TGTGCCAGCACGTTGGGGCCGGGACAGACCTTCTACGAGCAGTACTTC	CASTLGPGQTFYEQYF
-	TRBV2	-	TRBJ1-4	TGTGCCAGCAGTGAGGGGATCCGGGAAAAACTGTTTTTT	CASSEGIREKLFF
many	TRBV29-1	-	TRBJ2-2	TGCAGCGTTGAGATAAGTTCCGGGGAGCTGTTTTTT	CSVEISSGELFF
many	TRBV6-4	TRBD2	TRBJ2-1	TGTGCCAGCAGTGAGCGGGGGGGCTCCTACAATGAGCAGTTCTTC	CASSERGGSYNEQFF
-	TRBV29-1	-	TRBJ1-2	TGCAGCGTTGACAGGGAGGGAGGCTACACCTTC	CSVDREGGYTF
-	TRBV20-1	TRBD2	TRBJ2-5	TGCAGTGCTAGAGATCTAGCGGGAGGGCCGGAAGAGACCCAGTACTTC	CSARDLAGGPEETQYF
few	TRBV6-1	-	TRBJ2-7	TGTGCCAGCAGGGAGGGACAAGGTGCCTACGAGCAGTACTTC	CASREGQGAYEQYF
few	TRBV20-1	-	TRBJ1-1	TGCAGTGCTACCCGGGACAACCTTTATCGGGTCGACACTGAAGCTTTCTTT	CSATRDNLYRVDTEAFF
-	TRBV7-2	-	TRBJ2-7	TGTGCCAGCAGCTCCGGGGGAGCGGGCTCCTACGAGCAGTACTTC	CASSSGGAGSYEQYF